This TCR beta chain comes out of a study of T cell changes during pregnancy in multiple sclerosis. The protocol was immunoSEQ multiplex PCR, while the TCRdb copy is restricted to in-frame clones and leaves out a portion. The top ten clones hold about 0.67% of a sample with around 48,000 clones, approximately 92% of them seen once. After removal of 0 bases from V and 4 bases from J, the junction contained 5 bases not matched to a gene. Germline V lookup: CDR1 MNHEY, CDR2 SVGAGI. The CDR3 is 15 residues long. The V call is TRBV6-5, the J call TRBJ1-2, with TRBD1 matching over 7 bases. Sequences were derived from CD4+ T cells from peripheral blood mononuclear cells, sampled in the third trimester of pregnancy. The receptor was isolated from a female donor with multiple sclerosis, enrolled in a pregnancy study. The CDR3 is CASSYSRQGSYGYTF. The CDR3 DNA reads TGTGCCAGCAGTTACTCAAGACAGGGTAGCTATGGCTACACCTTC.